This T cell receptor (beta chain) emerged from a study of OX40 agonist ivuxolimab in advanced cancers. Only in-frame clones appear in the TCRdb table, and some are missing; sequencing was by immunoSEQ multiplex PCR. This sample has approximately 81,000 clones, with around nine tenths found just once. There are 16 residues in the CDR3. V was trimmed by 10 bases and J by 5 bases, leaving 27 bases between them. Germline V gene sequence: CDR1 SGDLS, CDR2 YYNGEE. The starting material was CD4+ or CD8+ T cells sorted from blood, obtained in a trial of the OX40 agonist ivuxolimab. V is TRBV9 and J is TRBJ1-1; D possibly corresponds to TRBD1 (5 bases). This receptor was taken from an adult with an advanced solid tumor such as melanoma, head and neck, liver or kidney cancer. CDR3 sequence: CASSREGRGDGTEAFF. The CDR3 DNA follows: TGTGCCTCTTCGAGAGAGGGGCGAGGTGATGGTACTGAAGCTTTCTTT.